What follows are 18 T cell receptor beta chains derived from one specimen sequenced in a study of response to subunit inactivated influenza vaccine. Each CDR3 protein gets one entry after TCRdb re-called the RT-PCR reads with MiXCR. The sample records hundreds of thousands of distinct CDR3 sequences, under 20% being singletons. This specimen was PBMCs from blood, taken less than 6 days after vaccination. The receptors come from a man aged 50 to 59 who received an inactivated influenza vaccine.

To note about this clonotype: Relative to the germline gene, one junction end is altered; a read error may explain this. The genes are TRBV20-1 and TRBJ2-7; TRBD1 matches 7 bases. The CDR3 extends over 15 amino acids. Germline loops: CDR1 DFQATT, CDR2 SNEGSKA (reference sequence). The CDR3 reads CCARASGQTTYEQYF. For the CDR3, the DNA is TGCTGTGCTAGAGCCTCGGGACAGACAACCTACGAGCAGTACTTC.

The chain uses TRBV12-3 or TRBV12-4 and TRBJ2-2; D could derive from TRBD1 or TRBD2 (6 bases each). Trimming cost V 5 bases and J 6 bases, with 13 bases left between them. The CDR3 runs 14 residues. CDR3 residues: CASSGGPGSGELFF. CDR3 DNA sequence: TGTGCCAGCAGTGGGGGGCCGGGGTCCGGGGAGCTGTTTTTT.

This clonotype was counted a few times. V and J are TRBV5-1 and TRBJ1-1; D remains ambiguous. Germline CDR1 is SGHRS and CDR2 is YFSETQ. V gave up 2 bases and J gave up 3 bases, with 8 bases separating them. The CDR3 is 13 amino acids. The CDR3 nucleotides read TGCGCCAGCAGCTTCGCAGAGTACACTGAAGCTTTCTTT. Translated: CASSFAEYTEAFF.

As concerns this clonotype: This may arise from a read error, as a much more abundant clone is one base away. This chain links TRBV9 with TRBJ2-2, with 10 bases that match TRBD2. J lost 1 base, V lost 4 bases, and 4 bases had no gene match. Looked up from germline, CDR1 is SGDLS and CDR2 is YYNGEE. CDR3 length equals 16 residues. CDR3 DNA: TGTGCCAGCAGCCCCGGACTAGCGGTGAACACCGGGGAGCTGTTTTTT. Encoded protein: CASSPGLAVNTGELFF.

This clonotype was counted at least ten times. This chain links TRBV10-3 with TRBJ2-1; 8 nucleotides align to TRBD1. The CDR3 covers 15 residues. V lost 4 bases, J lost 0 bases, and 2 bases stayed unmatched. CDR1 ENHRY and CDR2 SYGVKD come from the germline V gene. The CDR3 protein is CAISGTGSSYNEQFF. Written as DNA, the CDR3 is TGTGCCATCAGTGGGACAGGGAGCTCCTACAATGAGCAGTTCTTC.

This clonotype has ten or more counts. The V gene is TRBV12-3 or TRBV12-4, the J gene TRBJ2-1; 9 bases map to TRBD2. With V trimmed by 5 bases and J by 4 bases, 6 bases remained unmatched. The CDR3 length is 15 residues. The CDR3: CASSVASGTYNEQFF. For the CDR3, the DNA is TGTGCCAGCAGTGTCGCTAGCGGGACGTACAATGAGCAGTTCTTC.

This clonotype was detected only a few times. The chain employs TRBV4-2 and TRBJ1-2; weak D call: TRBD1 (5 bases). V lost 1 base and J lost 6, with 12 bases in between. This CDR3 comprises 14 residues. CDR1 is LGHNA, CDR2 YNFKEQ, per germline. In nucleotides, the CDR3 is TGTGCCAGCAGCCAAGCCTCCGGGACCGATGGCTACACCTTC. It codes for CASSQASGTDGYTF.

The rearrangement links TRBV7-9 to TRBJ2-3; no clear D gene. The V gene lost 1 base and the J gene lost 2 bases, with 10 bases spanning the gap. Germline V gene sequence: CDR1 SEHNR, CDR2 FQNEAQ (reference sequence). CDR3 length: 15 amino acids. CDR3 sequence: CASSLGASFTDTQYF. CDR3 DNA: TGTGCCAGCAGCTTAGGGGCCAGCTTCACAGATACGCAGTATTTT.

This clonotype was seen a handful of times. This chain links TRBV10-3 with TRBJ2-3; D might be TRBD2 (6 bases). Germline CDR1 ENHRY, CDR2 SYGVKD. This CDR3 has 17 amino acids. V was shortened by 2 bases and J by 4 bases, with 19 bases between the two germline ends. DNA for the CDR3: TGTGCCATCAGTGAGCATCGACTAGGGCGCACGGCAGATACGCAGTATTTT. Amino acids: CAISEHRLGRTADTQYF.

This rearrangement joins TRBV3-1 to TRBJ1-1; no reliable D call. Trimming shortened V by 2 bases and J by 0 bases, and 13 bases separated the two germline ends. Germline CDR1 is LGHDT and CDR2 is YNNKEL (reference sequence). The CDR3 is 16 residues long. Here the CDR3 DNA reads TGTGCCAGCAGCCAACAGGCAGCACTATTGAACACTGAAGCTTTCTTT. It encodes CASSQQAALLNTEAFF.

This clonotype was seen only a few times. The CDR3 DNA is TGTGCCAGCAGCCATCGGGACCAAAGGGATGAGCAGTTCTTC. As protein: CASSHRDQRDEQFF. V gene TRBV7-9 combines with J gene TRBJ2-1; TRBD1 or TRBD2 may be the D gene (5 bases each). V lost 5 bases and J 8 bases, leaving 16 bases between the germline ends. The CDR3 spans 14 residues. Germline V gene data show CDR1 as SEHNR and CDR2 as FQNEAQ (reference sequence).

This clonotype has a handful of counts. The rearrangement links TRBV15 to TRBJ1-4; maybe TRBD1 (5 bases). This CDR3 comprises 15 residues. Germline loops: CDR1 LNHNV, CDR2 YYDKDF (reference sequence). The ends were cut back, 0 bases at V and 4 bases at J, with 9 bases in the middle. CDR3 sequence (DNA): TGTGCCACCAGCAGAGACGGGACCGTTAATGAAAAACTGTTTTTT. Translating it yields CATSRDGTVNEKLFF.

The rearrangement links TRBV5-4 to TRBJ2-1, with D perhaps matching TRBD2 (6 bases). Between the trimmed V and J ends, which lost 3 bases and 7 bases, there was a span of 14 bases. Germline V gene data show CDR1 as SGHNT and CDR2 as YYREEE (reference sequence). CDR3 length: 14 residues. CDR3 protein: CASSWGLLENEQFF. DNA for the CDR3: TGTGCCAGCAGCTGGGGACTGTTGGAGAATGAGCAGTTCTTC.

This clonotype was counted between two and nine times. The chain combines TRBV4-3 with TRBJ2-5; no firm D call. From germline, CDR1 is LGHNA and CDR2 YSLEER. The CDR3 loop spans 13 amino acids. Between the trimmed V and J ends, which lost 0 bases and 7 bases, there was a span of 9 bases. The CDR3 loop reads CASSQDFAGTQYF. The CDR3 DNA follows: TGCGCCAGCAGCCAAGATTTTGCTGGGACCCAGTACTTC.

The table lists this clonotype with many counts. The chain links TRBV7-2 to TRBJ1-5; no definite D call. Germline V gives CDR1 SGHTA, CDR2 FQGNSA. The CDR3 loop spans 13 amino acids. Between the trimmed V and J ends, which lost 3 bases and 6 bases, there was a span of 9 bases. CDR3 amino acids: CASSFKPAQPQHF. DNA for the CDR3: TGTGCCAGCAGCTTCAAGCCCGCTCAGCCCCAGCATTTT.

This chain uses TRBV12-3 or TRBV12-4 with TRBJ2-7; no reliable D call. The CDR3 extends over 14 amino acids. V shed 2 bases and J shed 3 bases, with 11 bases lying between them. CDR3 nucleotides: TGTGCCAGCAGTTTACCGGCTCGCTACTACGAGCAGTACTTC. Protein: CASSLPARYYEQYF.

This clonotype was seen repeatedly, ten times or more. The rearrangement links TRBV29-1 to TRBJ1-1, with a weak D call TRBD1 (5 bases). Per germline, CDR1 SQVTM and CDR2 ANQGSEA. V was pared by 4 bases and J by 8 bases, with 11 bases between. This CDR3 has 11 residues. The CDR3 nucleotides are TGCAGCGTTGGGGGGACCCTCGAAGCTTTCTTT. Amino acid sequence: CSVGGTLEAFF.

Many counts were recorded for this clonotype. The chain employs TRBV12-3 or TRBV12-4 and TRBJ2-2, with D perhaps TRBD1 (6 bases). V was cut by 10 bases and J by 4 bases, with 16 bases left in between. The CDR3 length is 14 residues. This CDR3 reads CATRETGRTGELFF. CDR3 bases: TGTGCCACGCGTGAGACAGGACGCACCGGGGAGCTGTTTTTT.